Listed here are 26 T cell receptor beta chains from one sample, sequenced in a study of identical twins. One entry per CDR3 protein, called by TCRdb with MiXCR from the 5' RACE reads. The sample records 300,000 to 400,000 distinct CDR3 sequences, approximately 13% being singletons. Separately, the same data were catalogued under a study of yellow fever vaccine responses in identical twins.

The sequenced sample was CD8+ T cells sorted from blood. These receptors were collected from a woman aged 18-29 years in good health.

This clonotype has a handful of counts. This chain connects TRBV24-1 to TRBJ2-1, with D tentatively TRBD1 (5 bases). This CDR3 region has 13 residues. From germline, CDR1 is KGHDR and CDR2 SFDVKD. Trimming left V 4 bases short and J 4 bases short, with 7 bases between. CDR3 in DNA: TGTGCCACCAGTGACTCAGGGTACAATGAGCAGTTCTTC. This sequence encodes CATSDSGYNEQFF.

This clonotype was recorded many times. The chain recombines TRBV20-1 with TRBJ2-7, with 12 bases fitting TRBD2. The CDR3 is 15 residues long. J lost 5 bases, V lost 0 bases, and 5 bases had no gene match. Germline V gene lookup returns CDR1 DFQATT and CDR2 SNEGSKA (reference sequence). This chain's CDR3 is CSARETSGSPHEQYF. CDR3 sequence (DNA): TGCAGTGCTAGAGAGACTAGCGGGAGTCCCCACGAGCAGTACTTC.

This clonotype was seen only once. The rearrangement uses TRBV3-1 and TRBJ2-1; 7 bases align to TRBD2. The J segment lost 6 bases and the V segment lost 11 bases, leaving 16 bases of the junction unmatched. The CDR3 sequence is 15 residues long. From germline, CDR1 is LGHDT and CDR2 YNNKEL (reference sequence). CDR3 nucleotides: TGTGCCTCCTGCCAAGGGGACTACAACCCCAATGAGCAGTTCTTC. It specifies CASCQGDYNPNEQFF.

This clonotype has a count of ten or more. V gene TRBV4-1 combines with J gene TRBJ1-1; the D gene is possibly TRBD1 (5 bases). Deletions cut 1 base from V and 5 bases from J, with 11 bases between. This CDR3 is 14 amino acids long. CDR1 MGHRA and CDR2 YSYEKL come from the germline V gene. CDR3 region: CASSQVWGVTEAFF. The CDR3 DNA sequence: TGCGCCAGCAGCCAAGTGTGGGGGGTTACTGAAGCTTTCTTT.

The table lists this clonotype with many counts. The J gene is TRBJ2-7, the V gene TRBV20-1, with D possibly being TRBD1 (6 bases). Germline assignment: CDR1 DFQATT and CDR2 SNEGSKA (reference sequence). Trimming took off 2 bases at V and 3 bases at J, with 14 bases between the two ends. This CDR3 has 14 residues. The CDR3 nucleotides read TGCAGTGCTAGATCCGGGACACGGGACTACGAGCAGTACTTC. Protein sequence: CSARSGTRDYEQYF.

A few counts support this clonotype. At one of its ends the junction is not consistent with the germline gene, which may arise from a read error. The chain joins TRBV5-4 to TRBJ2-3, with TRBD2 matching over 8 bases. Germline assignment: CDR1 SGHNT and CDR2 YYREEE (reference sequence). CDR3 size: 14 residues. CDR3 region: CLFSTGGQRDTQYF. DNA of the CDR3: TGCCTGTTTTCAACGGGAGGGCAAAGAGATACGCAGTATTTT.

This clonotype has more than one count but fewer than ten. The chain recombines TRBV27 with TRBJ2-1, with a tentative D call TRBD1 (6 bases). From germline, CDR1 is MNHEY and CDR2 SMNVEV (reference sequence). CDR3 length: 16 amino acids. Trimming removed 0 bases from V and 7 bases from J, with 16 bases in between. The CDR3 sequence: CASSLSTGYTWNEQFF. DNA of the CDR3: TGTGCCAGCAGTTTATCGACAGGCTACACCTGGAATGAGCAGTTCTTC.

Many counts were recorded for this clonotype. The rearrangement uses TRBV12-3 or TRBV12-4 and TRBJ2-5; 7 positions match TRBD1. The ends lost 4 bases at V and 5 bases at J; junction bases unmatched: 7. The CDR3 runs to 14 residues. As DNA, the CDR3 is TGTGCCAGCAGTTCAATAGGGGGCGGGGAGACCCAGTACTTC. It specifies CASSSIGGGETQYF.

The chain employs TRBV7-8 and TRBJ2-5; possibly TRBD1 or TRBD2 for D (5 bases each). There are 13 residues in the CDR3. The V and J ends lost 2 bases and 5 bases respectively, with 9 bases between them. In germline, CDR1 is SGHVS, CDR2 FQNEAQ. The CDR3 nucleotides read TGTGCCAGCAGCTTATGGGGGTTGGAGACCCAGTACTTC. Its protein product is CASSLWGLETQYF.

The sample holds many counts of this clonotype. The chain combines TRBV28 with TRBJ2-7, with TRBD2 matching 7 bases. In germline, CDR1 is MDHEN, CDR2 SYDVKM. Trimming at V came to 5 bases and at J to 0 bases, leaving 4 bases not matched to a gene. The CDR3 has 14 residues. DNA for the CDR3: TGTGCCAGCAGTCTAGCGGCCCTCTCCTACGAGCAGTACTTC. It yields the protein CASSLAALSYEQYF.

The V call is TRBV7-2, the J call TRBJ2-5; D not certain. The CDR3 runs to 16 residues. The V end was cut by 1 base, the J end by 0 bases, with 12 bases between. The germline V gene has CDR1 SGHTA and CDR2 FQGNSA. The CDR3 region is CASSLGGVFYQETQYF. CDR3 bases: TGTGCCAGCAGCTTAGGAGGCGTTTTTTACCAAGAGACCCAGTACTTC.

This clonotype has a handful of counts. The J gene is TRBJ2-3, the V gene TRBV27; TRBD2 agrees at 10 bases. This CDR3 is 19 amino acids long. V gave up 4 bases and J gave up 0 bases; unmatched junction bases: 13. Germline V gene data show CDR1 as MNHEY and CDR2 as SMNVEV (reference sequence). In DNA form, the CDR3 reads TGTGCCAGCAGTTCCGGACTAGCGGTTTCCTATATGAGCACAGATACGCAGTATTTT. This encodes CASSSGLAVSYMSTDTQYF.

The rearrangement links TRBV28 to TRBJ1-2; D unresolved. V was trimmed by 4 bases and J by 4 bases, leaving 13 bases between them. This CDR3 spans 14 amino acids. The germline CDR1 and CDR2 sequences are MDHEN and SYDVKM. CDR3 residues: CASSSSGSFYGYTF. Here the CDR3 DNA reads TGTGCCAGCAGTTCGTCCGGGTCCTTCTATGGCTACACCTTC.

The table lists this clonotype with a few counts. The CDR3 bases are TGTGCCAGCAGCGCGGGACAGGGTTTCGGTGAGCAGTTCTTC. This sequence encodes CASSAGQGFGEQFF. The rearrangement joins TRBV7-9 to TRBJ2-1; 9 positions agree with TRBD1. V gave up 5 bases and J gave up 9 bases; unmatched junction bases: 8. Germline values: CDR1 SEHNR, CDR2 FQNEAQ (reference sequence). The CDR3 runs to 14 residues.

The gene calls are TRBV7-6 and TRBJ1-5; 9 bases map to TRBD1. Germline assignment: CDR1 SGHVS and CDR2 FNYEAQ. The CDR3 loop spans 15 amino acids. The junction had 3 bases not matched to a gene; V was cut back by 3 bases and J by 3 bases. The CDR3 spells CASSFGQGYNQPQHF. The CDR3 DNA reads TGTGCCAGCAGCTTCGGACAGGGGTACAATCAGCCCCAGCATTTT.

This clonotype was observed a handful of times. The V call is TRBV7-9, the J call TRBJ2-2; 9 nucleotides line up with TRBD1. Trimming at V came to 5 bases and at J to 9 bases, leaving 10 bases not matched to a gene. Germline V gene sequence: CDR1 SEHNR, CDR2 FQNEAQ (reference sequence). The CDR3 runs 15 residues. CDR3 region: CASSPIGTGSRELFF. In DNA, the CDR3 is TGTGCCAGCAGCCCAATCGGGACAGGGAGCCGGGAGCTGTTTTTT.

This clonotype was detected a few times. This chain joins TRBV28 and TRBJ2-1; D remains ambiguous. Trimming removed 1 base at V and 1 base at J, with 14 bases between. This CDR3 has 17 residues. Germline lookup yields CDR1 MDHEN and CDR2 SYDVKM. The chain's CDR3 is CASSLLRQELSYNEQFF. CDR3 bases: TGTGCCAGCAGTTTATTGCGACAAGAGCTTTCCTACAATGAGCAGTTCTTC.

This chain joins TRBV12-2 and TRBJ2-5; the table assigns TRBD2, which was not confirmed against the DNA. TRBV12-2 is a pseudogene segment. CDR3 length: 15 amino acids. The CDR3 nucleotides read TGTGCAAGTCGCTTAGTCCTAGCGCCCCAAGAGACCCAGTACTTC. Translated: CASRLVLAPQETQYF.

The V gene is TRBV28, the J gene TRBJ2-1; 9 bases are shared with TRBD2. The CDR3 totals 18 residues. The germline V gene encodes CDR1 MDHEN and CDR2 SYDVKM. V dropped 4 bases and J dropped 2; count of bases not matched to a gene: 12. This CDR3 reads CASSSSDPGLAAYNEQFF. CDR3 coding DNA: TGTGCCAGCAGTTCCTCCGATCCGGGACTAGCAGCCTACAATGAGCAGTTCTTC.

Ten or more counts support this clonotype. The chain has TRBV12-3 or TRBV12-4 and TRBJ2-3; no definite D call. V was shortened by 7 bases and J by 5 bases, with 10 bases between the two germline ends. This CDR3 spans 12 amino acids. This CDR3 reads CASNTLGDTQYF. Here the CDR3 DNA reads TGTGCCAGCAACACTTTAGGAGATACGCAGTATTTT.

This clonotype came up a few times. The rearrangement uses TRBV29-1 and TRBJ2-3, with D possibly matching TRBD1 (5 bases). CDR1 and CDR2 (germline): SQVTM, ANQGSEA. V was shortened by 6 bases and J by 11 bases, with 18 bases between the two germline ends. This CDR3 has 12 residues. The CDR3 is CSVDTPSARQYF. CDR3 in DNA: TGCAGCGTGGACACGCCCTCGGCTAGGCAGTATTTT.

This chain joins TRBV18 and TRBJ2-3; 7 nucleotides match TRBD1. The CDR3 spans 17 residues. V lost 3 bases to trimming and J lost 2 bases; unmatched junction nucleotides: 11. Per germline, CDR1 KGHSH and CDR2 LQKENI. Written as DNA, the CDR3 is TGTGCCAGCTCACCGGGGACAGAGACTCGAAACACAGATACGCAGTATTTT. Residues: CASSPGTETRNTDTQYF.

This clonotype has more than one count but fewer than ten. One end of the junction varies from germline; a read error may be responsible. The chain couples TRBV14 to TRBJ2-1; 13 bases match TRBD2. Germline CDR1 SGHDN, CDR2 FVKESK. CDR3 size: 16 residues. CDR3 in DNA: TGTGCCAGCAGTCAAGGACTAGCGGGAGCCTACAATGAGCAGTTCTTC. Its protein is CASSQGLAGAYNEQFF.

Written as DNA, the CDR3 is TGTGCCACCAGTGATTTTAGCGGGAGCGAGGCGGAGACCCAGTACTTC. Translating it yields CATSDFSGSEAETQYF. V gene TRBV24-1 combines with J gene TRBJ2-5; 9 positions agree with TRBD2. V was clipped by 1 base and J by 5 bases; unmatched bases: 7. The CDR3 consists of 16 residues. Germline lookup yields CDR1 KGHDR and CDR2 SFDVKD.

This clonotype was seen a handful of times. The V gene is TRBV27, the J gene TRBJ2-7; TRBD1 matches at 7 bases. Trimming took 6 bases from V and 7 from J; bases not matched to a gene: 9. CDR3 length: 13 residues. Germline values: CDR1 MNHEY, CDR2 SMNVEV (reference sequence). The CDR3 region is CASSHTGVGEQYF. The CDR3 nucleotides read TGTGCCAGCAGCCACACAGGGGTGGGGGAGCAGTACTTC.

This clonotype appeared many times. The chain joins TRBV2 to TRBJ2-7; no reliable D call. V lost 0 bases to trimming and J lost 3 bases, with 9 bases between them. CDR3 size: 14 residues. Per germline, CDR1 SNHLY and CDR2 FYNNEI. The CDR3 nucleotides read TGTGCCAGCAGTGAAGCTGGTACCTTCTACGAGCAGTACTTC. This codes for CASSEAGTFYEQYF.